This is a list of T cell receptor beta chains from one sample in a study of identical twins. Using its own MiXCR run on the 5' RACE reads, TCRdb lists one record per CDR3 protein. This table has 650,000 to 800,000 distinct CDR3 sequences, 8.5% to 9.5% appearing once. This same sample was also part of a study on yellow fever vaccine responses in identical twins.

Specimen: PBMCs. The receptors here all came from a young woman in good health. Each CDR3 is given with its conserved first and last residue. Each record gives: CDR3 DNA, CDR3 protein, V gene, clone size, D gene, J gene. A D gene is named only where the DNA matches it firmly. For some rows the clone size is stated as once, few or many, or as a class when expanded; others skip it.

DNA: TGTGCCAAAGACAGAGATCAGCCCCAGCATTTT; CDR3: CAKDRDQPQHF; V: TRBV24-1; size: few; D: NA; J: TRBJ1-5
DNA: TGCAGTGCCGCTACGGACACCCAAGAGACCCAGTACTTC; CDR3: CSAATDTQETQYF; V: TRBV20-1; size: NA; D: NA; J: TRBJ2-5
DNA: TGCGCCAGCAGCCAAGATTGGGGTAGCGGAGGGGTCACAGATACGCAGTATTTT; CDR3: CASSQDWGSGGVTDTQYF; V: TRBV4-1; size: many; D: NA; J: TRBJ2-3
DNA: TGCGCCAGCCACAGTGGCTACGAGCAGTACTTC; CDR3: CASHSGYEQYF; V: TRBV5-1; size: few; D: NA; J: TRBJ2-7
DNA: TGCGCCAGCACCCTGGAGACAGGGGCTTTGAACACTGAAGCTTTCTTT; CDR3: CASTLETGALNTEAFF; V: TRBV5-1; size: few; D: TRBD1; J: TRBJ1-1
DNA: TGTGCCAGCAGTGAATTTCGGGTGATTTCACCCCTCCACTTT; CDR3: CASSEFRVISPLHF; V: TRBV25-1; size: many; D: NA; J: TRBJ1-6
DNA: TGTGCCAGTAGTGTGGACAGGGGTTACAATGAGCAGTTCTTC; CDR3: CASSVDRGYNEQFF; V: TRBV19; size: many; D: TRBD1; J: TRBJ2-1
DNA: TGTGCCAGCAGGGGTGACAGGAACACTGAAGCTTTCTTT; CDR3: CASRGDRNTEAFF; V: TRBV6-1; size: many; D: NA; J: TRBJ1-1
DNA: TGTGCCACCAGTGGTTACCAGTCGCCGAGCACAGATACGCAGTATTTT; CDR3: CATSGYQSPSTDTQYF; V: TRBV24-1; size: many; D: NA; J: TRBJ2-3
DNA: TGTGCCAGCAGCTTAGATGTGGTCTCCGCCGGGGAGCTGTTTTTT; CDR3: CASSLDVVSAGELFF; V: TRBV7-2; size: few; D: NA; J: TRBJ2-2
DNA: TGTGCCAGCAGTGATGTCCGGGGGGGCAGGGAGACCCAGTACTTC; CDR3: CASSDVRGGRETQYF; V: TRBV25-1; size: NA; D: TRBD2; J: TRBJ2-5
DNA: TGTGCCAGCAGCTTGATCGACAGGGAAACCGGGGAGCTGTTTTTT; CDR3: CASSLIDRETGELFF; V: TRBV5-6; size: many; D: TRBD1; J: TRBJ2-2
DNA: TGTGCCAGCAGCCAGGACGGGAGACTAGCGGGAGGGAGCGAGCAGTACTTC; CDR3: CASSQDGRLAGGSEQYF; V: TRBV28; size: NA; D: TRBD2; J: TRBJ2-7
DNA: TGTGCCACCAGTGATTCGAACACCTACGAGCAGTACTTC; CDR3: CATSDSNTYEQYF; V: TRBV24-1; size: few; D: NA; J: TRBJ2-7
DNA: TGCAGTGCTAGAGATCGTGGGTACCCTGAGCAGTACTTC; CDR3: CSARDRGYPEQYF; V: TRBV20-1; size: once; D: NA; J: TRBJ2-7
DNA: TGCAGTGCGGTAGAAGCGGGACTCACAGATACGCAGTATTTT; CDR3: CSAVEAGLTDTQYF; V: TRBV20-1; size: few; D: TRBD2; J: TRBJ2-3
DNA: TGTGCCAGCAGGCGGGGGGATCAGCCCCAGCATTTT; CDR3: CASRRGDQPQHF; V: TRBV12-3/TRBV12-4; size: many; D: NA; J: TRBJ1-5
DNA: TGTGCCAGCAGCATCTATGACAGTTCCACCGGGGAGCTGTTTTTT; CDR3: CASSIYDSSTGELFF; V: TRBV21-1; size: NA; D: NA; J: TRBJ2-2
DNA: TGTGCCAGCAGCGCCCGGGACAGTGATAATTCACCCCTCCACTTT; CDR3: CASSARDSDNSPLHF; V: TRBV9; size: NA; D: TRBD1; J: TRBJ1-6
DNA: TGTGCCAGCAGTGACCCCCTAGGGCAGGGAAGTGTTGCCTACGAGCAGTACTTC; CDR3: CASSDPLGQGSVAYEQYF; V: TRBV2; size: NA; D: NA; J: TRBJ2-7
DNA: TGCGCCAGCAGCTTGGCGTTGCAGGGGTCACCCCTCCACTTT; CDR3: CASSLALQGSPLHF; V: TRBV5-1; size: few; D: NA; J: TRBJ1-6
DNA: TGCGCCAGCAGCCAAGAGGAGACGGACTACGGCAATGAGCAGTTCTTC; CDR3: CASSQEETDYGNEQFF; V: TRBV4-1; size: few; D: NA; J: TRBJ2-1
DNA: TGTGCCAGCAGTTACTCGTTTTCCACGGGCGGGAGTTACGAGCAGTACTTC; CDR3: CASSYSFSTGGSYEQYF; V: TRBV6-5; size: few; D: TRBD2; J: TRBJ2-7
DNA: TGTGCCAGCAGCCGAGAGCCCAATAACGGCTTAGCCAAAAACATTCAGTACTTC; CDR3: CASSREPNNGLAKNIQYF; V: TRBV4-2; size: few; D: NA; J: TRBJ2-4